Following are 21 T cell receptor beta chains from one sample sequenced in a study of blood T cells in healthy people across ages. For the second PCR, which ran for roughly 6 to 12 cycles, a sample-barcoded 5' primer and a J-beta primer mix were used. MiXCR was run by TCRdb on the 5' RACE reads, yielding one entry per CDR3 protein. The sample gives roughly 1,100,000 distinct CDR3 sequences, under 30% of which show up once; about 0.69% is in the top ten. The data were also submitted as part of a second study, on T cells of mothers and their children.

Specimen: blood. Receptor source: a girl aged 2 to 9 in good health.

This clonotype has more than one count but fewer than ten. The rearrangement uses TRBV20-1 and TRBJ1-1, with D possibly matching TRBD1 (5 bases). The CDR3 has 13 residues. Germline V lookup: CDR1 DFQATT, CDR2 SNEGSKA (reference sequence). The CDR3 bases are TGCAGCAGCCGGGGCGCAGGGAACACTGAAGCTTTCTTT. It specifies CSSRGAGNTEAFF.

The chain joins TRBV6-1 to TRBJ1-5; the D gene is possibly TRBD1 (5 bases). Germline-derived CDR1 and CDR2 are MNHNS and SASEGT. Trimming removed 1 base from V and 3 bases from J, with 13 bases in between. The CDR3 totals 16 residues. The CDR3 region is CASSEGGRDSNQPQHF. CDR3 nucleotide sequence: TGTGCCAGCAGTGAAGGGGGACGGGATTCCAATCAGCCCCAGCATTTT.

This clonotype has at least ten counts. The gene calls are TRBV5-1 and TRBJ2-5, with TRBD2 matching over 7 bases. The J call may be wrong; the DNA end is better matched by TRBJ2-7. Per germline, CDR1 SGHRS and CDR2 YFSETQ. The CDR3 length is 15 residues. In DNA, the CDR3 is TGCGCCAGCAGCCCCGGGACTACCCAGCGCGACGAGCAGTACTTC. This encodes CASSPGTTQRDEQYF.

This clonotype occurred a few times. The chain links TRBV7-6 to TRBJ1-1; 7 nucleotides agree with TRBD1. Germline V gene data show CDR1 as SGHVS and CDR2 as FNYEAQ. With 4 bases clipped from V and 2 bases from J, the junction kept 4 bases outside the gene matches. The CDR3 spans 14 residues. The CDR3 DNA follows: TGTGCCAGCAGCTCGGGACAGATCAACACTGAAGCTTTCTTT. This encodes CASSSGQINTEAFF. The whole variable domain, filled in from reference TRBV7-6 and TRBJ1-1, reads GAGVSQSPRYKVTKRGQDVALRCDPISGHVSLYWYRQALGQGPEFLTYFNYEAQQDKSGLPNDRFSAERPEGSISTLTIQRTEQRDSAMYRCASSSGQINTEAFFGQGTRLTVV.

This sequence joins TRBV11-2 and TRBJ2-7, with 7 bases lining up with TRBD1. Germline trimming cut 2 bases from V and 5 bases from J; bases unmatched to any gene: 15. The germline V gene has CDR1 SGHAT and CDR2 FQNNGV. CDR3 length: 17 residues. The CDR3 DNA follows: TGTGCCAGCAGCTTAACCCCGACAGGGATCTTAACCAACGAGCAGTACTTC. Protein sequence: CASSLTPTGILTNEQYF. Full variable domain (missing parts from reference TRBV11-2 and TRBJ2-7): EAGVAQSPRYKIIEKRQSVAFWCNPISGHATLYWYQQILGQGPKLLIQFQNNGVVDDSQLPKDRFSAERLKGVDSTLKIQPAKLEDSAVYLCASSLTPTGILTNEQYFGPGTRLTVT.

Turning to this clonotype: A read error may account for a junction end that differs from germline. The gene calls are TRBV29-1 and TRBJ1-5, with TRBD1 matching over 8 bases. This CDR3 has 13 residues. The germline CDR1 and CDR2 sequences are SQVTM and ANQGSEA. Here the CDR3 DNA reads TGCAGCGTTGTTGACAGGGGAAATCAGCCTCAGCATTTT. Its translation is CSVVDRGNQPQHF.

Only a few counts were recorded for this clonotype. Here the CDR3 reads CASTGTDTYEQYF. Here the CDR3 DNA reads TGTGCCAGCACCGGGACCGATACCTACGAGCAGTACTTC. The chain joins TRBV21-1 to TRBJ2-5; TRBD1 was called by the table and not checked on the DNA. The DNA end is a closer match to TRBJ2-7, so the J assignment may be wrong. TRBV21-1 is tagged as a pseudogene. This CDR3 comprises 13 residues.

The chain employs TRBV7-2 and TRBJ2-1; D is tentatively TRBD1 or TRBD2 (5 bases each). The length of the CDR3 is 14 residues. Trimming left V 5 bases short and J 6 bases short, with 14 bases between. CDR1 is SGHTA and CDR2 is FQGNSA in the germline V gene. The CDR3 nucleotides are TGTGCCAGCAGCATAGGGACCGGCGGCAATGAGCAGTTCTTC. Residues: CASSIGTGGNEQFF.

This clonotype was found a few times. The CDR3 loop is CASSRRTESSYEQYF. CDR3 DNA: TGTGCCAGCAGCCGGCGGACGGAGAGCTCCTACGAGCAGTACTTC. The chain recombines TRBV13 with TRBJ2-7; D gene uncertain. Trimming shortened V by 5 bases and J by 0 bases, and 14 bases separated the two germline ends. The germline gives CDR1 PRHDT, CDR2 FYEKMQ (reference sequence). The CDR3 is 15 amino acids.

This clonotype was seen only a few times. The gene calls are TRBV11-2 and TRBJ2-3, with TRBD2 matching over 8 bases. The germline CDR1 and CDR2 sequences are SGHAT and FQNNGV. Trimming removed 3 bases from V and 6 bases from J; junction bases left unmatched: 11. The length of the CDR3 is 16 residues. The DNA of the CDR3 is TGTGCCAGCAGCTTCAGCCAGCGGGAGATCCGGGATACGCAGTATTTT. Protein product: CASSFSQREIRDTQYF.

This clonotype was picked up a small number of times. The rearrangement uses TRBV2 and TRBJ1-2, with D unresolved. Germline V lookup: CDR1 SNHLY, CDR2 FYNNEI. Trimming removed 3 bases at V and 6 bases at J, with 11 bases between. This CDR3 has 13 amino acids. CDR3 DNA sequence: TGTGCCAGCAGTGAGTCTAGGGCTAATGGCTACACCTTC. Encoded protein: CASSESRANGYTF.

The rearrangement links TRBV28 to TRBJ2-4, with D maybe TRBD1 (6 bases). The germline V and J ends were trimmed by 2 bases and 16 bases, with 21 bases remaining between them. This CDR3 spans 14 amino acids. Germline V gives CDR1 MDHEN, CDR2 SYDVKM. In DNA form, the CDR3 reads TGTGCCAGCAGTTTAGGGGGCCTAGGGGAAATTAGCTACTTC. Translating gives CASSLGGLGEISYF.

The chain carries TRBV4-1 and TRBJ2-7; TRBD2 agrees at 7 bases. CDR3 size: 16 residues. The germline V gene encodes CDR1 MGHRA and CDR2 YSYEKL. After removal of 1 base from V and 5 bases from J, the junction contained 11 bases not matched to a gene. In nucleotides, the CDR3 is TGCGCCAGCAGCCAAGGGGGAGCGGGAACTTACAACGAGCAGTACTTC. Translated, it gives CASSQGGAGTYNEQYF.

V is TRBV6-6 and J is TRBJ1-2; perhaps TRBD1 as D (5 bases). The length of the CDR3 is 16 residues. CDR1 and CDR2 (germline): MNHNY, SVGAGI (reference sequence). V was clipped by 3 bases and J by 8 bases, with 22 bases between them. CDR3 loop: CASSYPAERKGNGYTF. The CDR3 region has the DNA TGTGCCAGCAGTTATCCGGCCGAGCGGAAGGGGAACGGCTACACCTTC.

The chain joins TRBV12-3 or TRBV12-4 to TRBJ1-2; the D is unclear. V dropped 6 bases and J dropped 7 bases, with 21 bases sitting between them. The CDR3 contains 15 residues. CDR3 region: CASRHDSGELTGYTF. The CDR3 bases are TGTGCCAGCAGACACGATTCCGGGGAACTAACTGGCTACACCTTC.

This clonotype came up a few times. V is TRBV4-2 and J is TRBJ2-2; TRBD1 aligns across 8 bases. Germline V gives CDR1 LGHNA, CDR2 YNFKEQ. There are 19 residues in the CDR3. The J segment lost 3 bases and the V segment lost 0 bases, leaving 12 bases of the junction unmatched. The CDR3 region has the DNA TGTGCCAGCAGCCAAGATCTGACAGGGGATGTATTGGACACCGGGGAGCTGTTTTTT. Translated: CASSQDLTGDVLDTGELFF.

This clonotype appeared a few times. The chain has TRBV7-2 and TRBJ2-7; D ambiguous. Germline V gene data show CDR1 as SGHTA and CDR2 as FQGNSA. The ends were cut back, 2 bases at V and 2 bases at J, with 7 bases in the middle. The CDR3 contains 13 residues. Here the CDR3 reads CASSLSSAYEQYV. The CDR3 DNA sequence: TGTGCCAGCAGCTTAAGCTCTGCCTACGAGCAGTACGTC.

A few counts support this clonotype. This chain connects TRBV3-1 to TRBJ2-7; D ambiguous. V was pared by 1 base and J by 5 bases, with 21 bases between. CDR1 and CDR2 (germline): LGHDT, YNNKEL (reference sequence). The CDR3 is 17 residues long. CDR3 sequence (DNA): TGTGCCAGCAGCCAAGTCCGTTACCAGGACGGGTCCGACGAGCAGTACTTC. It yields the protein CASSQVRYQDGSDEQYF.

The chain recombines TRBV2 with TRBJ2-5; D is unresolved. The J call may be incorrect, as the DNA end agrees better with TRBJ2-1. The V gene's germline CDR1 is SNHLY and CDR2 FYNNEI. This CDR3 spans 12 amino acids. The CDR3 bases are TGTGCCAGCCGACACCAACTTAATGAGCAGTTCTTC. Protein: CASRHQLNEQFF.

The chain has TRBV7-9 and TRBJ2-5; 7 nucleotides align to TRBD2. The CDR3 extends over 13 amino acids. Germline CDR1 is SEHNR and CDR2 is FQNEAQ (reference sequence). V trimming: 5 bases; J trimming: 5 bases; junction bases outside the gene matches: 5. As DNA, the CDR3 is TGTGCCAGCAGCGGACTAGGATCGGAGACCCAGTACTTC. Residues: CASSGLGSETQYF.

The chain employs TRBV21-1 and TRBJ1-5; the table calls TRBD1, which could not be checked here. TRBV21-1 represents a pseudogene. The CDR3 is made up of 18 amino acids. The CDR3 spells CASSHLRKDRGNNQPQHF. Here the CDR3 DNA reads TGTGCCAGCAGCCACCTTCGTAAGGACAGGGGTAACAATCAGCCCCAGCATTTT.